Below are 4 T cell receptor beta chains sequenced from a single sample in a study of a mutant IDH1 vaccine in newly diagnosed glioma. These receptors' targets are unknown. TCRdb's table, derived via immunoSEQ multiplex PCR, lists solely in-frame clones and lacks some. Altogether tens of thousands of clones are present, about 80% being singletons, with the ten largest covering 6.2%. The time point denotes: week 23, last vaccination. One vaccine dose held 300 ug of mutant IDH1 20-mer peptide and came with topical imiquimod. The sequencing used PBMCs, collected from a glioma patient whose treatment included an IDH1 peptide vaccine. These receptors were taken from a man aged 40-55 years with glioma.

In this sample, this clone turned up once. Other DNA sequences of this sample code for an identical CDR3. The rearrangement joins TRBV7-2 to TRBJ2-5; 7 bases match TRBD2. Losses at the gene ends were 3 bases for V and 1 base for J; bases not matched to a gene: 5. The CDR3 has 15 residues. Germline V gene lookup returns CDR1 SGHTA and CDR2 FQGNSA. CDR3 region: CASSLGGGPQETQYF. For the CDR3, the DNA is TGTGCCAGCAGCTTGGGCGGGGGACCCCAAGAGACCCAGTACTTC.

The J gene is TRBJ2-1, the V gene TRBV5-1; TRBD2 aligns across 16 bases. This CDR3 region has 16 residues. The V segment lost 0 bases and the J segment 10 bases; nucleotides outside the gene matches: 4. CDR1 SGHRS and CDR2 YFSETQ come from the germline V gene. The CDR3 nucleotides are TGCGCCAGCAGCTTGGGGGGACTAGCGGGGGGGCAAGAGCAGTTCTTC. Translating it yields CASSLGGLAGGQEQFF.

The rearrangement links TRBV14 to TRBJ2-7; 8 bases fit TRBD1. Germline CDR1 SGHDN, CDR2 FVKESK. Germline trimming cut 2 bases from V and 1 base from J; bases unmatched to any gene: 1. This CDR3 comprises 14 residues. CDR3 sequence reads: CASSQHRGSYEQYF. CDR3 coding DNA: TGTGCCAGCAGCCAACACAGGGGGTCCTACGAGCAGTACTTC.

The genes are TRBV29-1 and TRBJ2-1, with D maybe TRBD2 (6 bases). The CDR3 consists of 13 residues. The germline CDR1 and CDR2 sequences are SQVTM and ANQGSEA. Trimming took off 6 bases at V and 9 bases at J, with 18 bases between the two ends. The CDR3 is CSVSQGLGSEQFF. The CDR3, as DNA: TGCAGCGTATCCCAGGGACTTGGGAGTGAGCAGTTCTTC.